This entry is about one TCR beta chain. Its antigen is unknown. The CDR3 extends over 13 amino acids. V lost 2 bases and J 7 bases, leaving 9 bases between the germline ends. CDR1 and CDR2 (germline): MNHNY, SVGAGI (reference sequence). This specimen comes from a study of T cell responses to AZD1222 COVID-19 vaccine. Study results and limitations: Recipients of two AZD1222 doses showed rising Spike-specific TCR breadth and depth. No day 14 peak samples; only post-peak repertoires were characterized. Reportedly, close to half of spike-specific TCRs are directed against unmutated variant regions. A mostly white British donor set with more females was recruited, and clonal diversity was possibly underestimated.

Some clones are missing from TCRdb's copy, which holds only in-frame ones; the method was immunoSEQ multiplex PCR. The table shows approximately 130,000 clones, with over 85% occurring only once. This chain joins TRBV6-6 and TRBJ1-5, with D unclear. The sequencing here drew on peripheral blood, taken on day 0 of AZD1222 vaccination. This sequence originates from an adult in good health. The CDR3 nucleotides are TGTGCCAGCAGTTACGGGGAGCGCCAGCCCCAGCATTTT. Residues: CASSYGERQPQHF.